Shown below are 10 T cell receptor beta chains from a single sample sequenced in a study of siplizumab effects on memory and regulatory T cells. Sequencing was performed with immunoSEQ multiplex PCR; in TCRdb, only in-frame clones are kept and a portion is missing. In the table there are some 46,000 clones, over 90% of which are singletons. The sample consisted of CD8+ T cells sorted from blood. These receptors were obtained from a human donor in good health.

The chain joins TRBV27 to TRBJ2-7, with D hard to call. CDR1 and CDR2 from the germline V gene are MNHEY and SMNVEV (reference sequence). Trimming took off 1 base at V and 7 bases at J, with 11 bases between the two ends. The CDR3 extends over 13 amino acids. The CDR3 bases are TGTGCCAGCAGTTTATGGCCCCCGAGGGAGCAGTACTTC. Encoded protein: CASSLWPPREQYF.

DNA of the CDR3: TGTGCCAGCAGCCAAGATCCTTCAGATACGCAGTATTTT. Encoded protein: CASSQDPSDTQYF. V gene TRBV4-2 combines with J gene TRBJ2-3, with D unresolved. The V and J ends lost 0 bases and 4 bases respectively, with 5 bases between them. The CDR3 contains 13 residues. Germline V gene lookup returns CDR1 LGHNA and CDR2 YNFKEQ.

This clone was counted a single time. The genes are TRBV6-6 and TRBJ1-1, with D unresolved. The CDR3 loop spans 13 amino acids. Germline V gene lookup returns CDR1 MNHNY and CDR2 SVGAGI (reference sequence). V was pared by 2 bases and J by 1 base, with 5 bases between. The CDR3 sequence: CASSYKGNTEAFF. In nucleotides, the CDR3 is TGTGCCAGCAGTTACAAGGGGAACACTGAAGCTTTCTTT.

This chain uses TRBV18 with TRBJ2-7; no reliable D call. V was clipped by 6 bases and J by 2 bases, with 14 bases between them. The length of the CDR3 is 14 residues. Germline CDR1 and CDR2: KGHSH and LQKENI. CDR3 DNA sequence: TGTGCCAGCTCCCCCCCCTTCAGTACCTACGAGCAGTACTTC. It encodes CASSPPFSTYEQYF.

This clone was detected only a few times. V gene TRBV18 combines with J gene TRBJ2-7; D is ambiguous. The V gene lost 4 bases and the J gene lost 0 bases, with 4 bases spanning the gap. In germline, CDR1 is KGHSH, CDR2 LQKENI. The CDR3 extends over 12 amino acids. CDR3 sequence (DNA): TGTGCCAGCTCACACAGCTCCTACGAGCAGTACTTC. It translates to CASSHSSYEQYF.

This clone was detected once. CDR3 DNA sequence: TGCAGCGTTGAAGAAACAGACGGTTACAATGAGCAGTTCTTC. This codes for CSVEETDGYNEQFF. The chain combines TRBV29-1 with TRBJ2-1; D is unresolved. V was clipped by 0 bases and J by 4 bases, with 10 bases between them. Germline assignment: CDR1 SQVTM and CDR2 ANQGSEA. This CDR3 region has 14 residues.

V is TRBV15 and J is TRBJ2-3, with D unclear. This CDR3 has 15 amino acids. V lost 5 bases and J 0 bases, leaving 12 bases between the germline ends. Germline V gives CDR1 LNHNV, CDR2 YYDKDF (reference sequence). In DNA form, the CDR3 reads TGTGCCACCAGCGACGGTAAGAAGAGCACAGATACGCAGTATTTT. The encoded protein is CATSDGKKSTDTQYF.

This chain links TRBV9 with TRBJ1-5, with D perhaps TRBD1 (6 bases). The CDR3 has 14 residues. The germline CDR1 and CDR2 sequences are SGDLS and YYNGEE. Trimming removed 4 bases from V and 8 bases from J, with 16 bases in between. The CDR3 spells CASSPGQQLEPQHF. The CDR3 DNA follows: TGTGCCAGCAGCCCCGGACAGCAATTGGAGCCCCAGCATTTT.

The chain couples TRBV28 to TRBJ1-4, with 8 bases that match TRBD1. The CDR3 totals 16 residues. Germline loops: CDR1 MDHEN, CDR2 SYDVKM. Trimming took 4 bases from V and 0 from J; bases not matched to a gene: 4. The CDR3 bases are TGTGCCAGCAGTTGGGGACAGGAAGCAACTAATGAAAAACTGTTTTTT. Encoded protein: CASSWGQEATNEKLFF.

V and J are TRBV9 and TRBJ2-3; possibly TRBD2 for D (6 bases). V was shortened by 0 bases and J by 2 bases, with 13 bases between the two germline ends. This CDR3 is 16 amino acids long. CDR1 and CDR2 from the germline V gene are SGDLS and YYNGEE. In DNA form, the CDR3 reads TGTGCCAGCAGCGTAGATTGGGGGAGGTCCACAGATACGCAGTATTTT. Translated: CASSVDWGRSTDTQYF.